This paragraph reports one TCR beta chain. No antigen is known for it. This CDR3 spans 14 amino acids. CDR1 SGHRS and CDR2 YFSETQ come from the germline V gene. V was shortened by 4 bases and J by 3 bases, with 13 bases between the two germline ends. The data belong to a study of shared clonotypes between healthy human individuals. Study-level results: Rarefaction exposed incomplete sorted-subset sequencing despite large depth.

The assay was immunoSEQ multiplex PCR, and TCRdb's table has in-frame clones only and misses some. Counted here are some 2 million clones, roughly 94% occurring once; the ten biggest clones make up roughly 0.13%. This chain connects TRBV5-1 to TRBJ1-2, with D maybe TRBD1 (5 bases). The sequence came from a man aged 18 to 35 in good health. The source material was naive CD4+ T cells sorted from blood. As for subset: CD45RA+ positively selected. In nucleotides, the CDR3 is TGCGCCAGCAGCGACCGGGGCCACGACTATGGCTACACCTTC. It encodes CASSDRGHDYGYTF.